This TCR beta chain is from a study of blood T cell repertoires in COVID-19. Whole-study context: The study drew acute and convalescent COVID-19 samples from the United States, Italy and Spain. PBMCs, B-cell-depleted T cells, or T cells provided the cDNA or gDNA that made up the material.

Remarks on this clone: Other nucleotide sequences in the sample specify the same CDR3.

The repertoire was sequenced with immunoSEQ multiplex PCR; TCRdb's copy has only in-frame clones and lacks some. The repertoire holds some 250,000 clones, with roughly 80% as singletons. Per the germline V gene, CDR1 is LGHNA and CDR2 is YSLEER. This CDR3 comprises 15 residues. Trimming pared 0 bases from V and 5 bases from J, leaving 11 bases between. The sequenced sample was peripheral blood. The receptor was derived from a woman aged 18-29 years with acute or convalescent COVID-19. V usage is TRBV4-3 and J usage is TRBJ1-5; D possibly corresponds to TRBD1 (5 bases). As DNA, the CDR3 is TGCGCCAGCAGCCAAGATAGGGGAAGGGATCAGCCCCAGCATTTT. Its protein product is CASSQDRGRDQPQHF.